These 28 T cell receptor beta chains were sequenced from one sample in a study of beta chain features in type 1 diabetes. The study reverse transcribed the entire isolated RNA, so it sequenced expressed TCRB transcripts. TCRdb keeps only in-frame clones here, not all; method: immunoSEQ multiplex PCR. The sample lists under 250,000 clones; around 26% were seen once. Sequencing was performed on central memory CD4+ T cells from blood. Receptor source: a man aged 25 to 45 in good health.

V and J are TRBV6-6 and TRBJ2-5; perhaps TRBD1 as D (6 bases). This CDR3 contains 15 residues. CDR1 MNHNY and CDR2 SVGAGI come from the germline V gene (reference sequence). Trimming took 0 bases from V and 2 from J, leaving 10 bases between them. DNA for the CDR3: TGTGCCAGCAGTTACTCGAAAGGGGGACAAGAGACCCAGTACTTC. Translating gives CASSYSKGGQETQYF.

This clone was picked up a small number of times. CDR3 loop: CASSQDNGGAYNEQFF. Written as DNA, the CDR3 is TGTGCCAGCAGCCAAGATAACGGGGGGGCCTACAATGAGCAGTTCTTC. The chain carries TRBV4-2 and TRBJ2-1; 8 positions match TRBD2. Germline assignment: CDR1 LGHNA and CDR2 YNFKEQ. This CDR3 spans 16 amino acids. With 0 bases clipped from V and 2 bases from J, the junction kept 3 bases outside the gene matches.

The rearrangement links TRBV30 to TRBJ2-1; no clear D. The germline gives CDR1 GTSNPN, CDR2 SVGIG (reference sequence). The V end lost 2 bases, the J end lost 7 bases, and 6 bases lay between the germline ends. CDR3 size: 11 residues. In nucleotides, the CDR3 is TGTGCCTGGAGTTTAAAAAATGAGCAGTTCTTC. Protein sequence: CAWSLKNEQFF. Full variable domain (missing parts from reference TRBV30 and TRBJ2-1): SQTIHQWPATLVQPVGSPLSLECTVEGTSNPNLYWYRQAAGRGLQLLFYSVGIGQISSEVPQNLSASRPQDRQFILSSKKLLLSDSGFYLCAWSLKNEQFFGPGTRLTVL.

At least ten counts were recorded for this clone. This rearrangement joins TRBV30 to TRBJ1-3; possible D gene TRBD1, 5 bases. V gave up 1 base and J gave up 4 bases, with 8 bases separating them. Germline CDR1 reads GTSNPN; CDR2 reads SVGIG (reference sequence). This CDR3 comprises 13 residues. The CDR3 DNA reads TGTGCCTGGAGTGGGGGCGTCGGAAACACCATATATTTT. Encoded protein: CAWSGGVGNTIYF.

The chain carries TRBV5-6 and TRBJ2-7; D is uncertain. Trimming cost V 4 bases and J 0 bases, with 5 bases left between them. The CDR3 sequence is 12 residues long. Germline V CDR1 and CDR2: SGHDT, YYEEEE. CDR3 residues: CASSMSSYEQYF. CDR3 DNA: TGTGCCAGCAGCATGAGCTCCTACGAGCAGTACTTC.

This clone was seen only a few times. V and J are TRBV20-1 and TRBJ2-5; D call uncertain. The J call could be wrong; TRBJ2-7 is a better fit for the DNA end. Germline CDR1 DFQATT, CDR2 SNEGSKA (reference sequence). This CDR3 has 11 residues. CDR3 protein: CSARKQYEQYF. In DNA, the CDR3 is TGCAGTGCTAGAAAACAGTACGAGCAGTACTTC.

Turning to this clone: Other nucleotide sequences in the sample specify the same CDR3. The chain joins TRBV7-9 to TRBJ1-5; the D is unclear. Germline values: CDR1 SEHNR, CDR2 FQNEAQ (reference sequence). Deletions cut 1 base from V and 3 bases from J, with 4 bases between. The CDR3 runs 13 residues. Written as DNA, the CDR3 is TGTGCCAGCAGCTTAGAGTCCAATCAGCCCCAGCATTTT. Its protein product is CASSLESNQPQHF.

In this sample, this clone turned up a few times. The V call is TRBV6-5, the J call TRBJ2-3; D is perhaps TRBD2 (6 bases). The germline gives CDR1 MNHEY, CDR2 SVGAGI. The CDR3 has 14 amino acids. V lost 6 bases and J lost 2, with 12 bases in between. The CDR3 region is CASRRGLLTDTQYF. The CDR3 nucleotides read TGTGCCAGCAGAAGGGGACTTCTCACAGATACGCAGTATTTT.

The gene calls are TRBV29-1 and TRBJ1-3; D is perhaps TRBD1 (5 bases). CDR3 size: 13 residues. The V end lost 5 bases, the J end lost 2 bases, and 10 bases lay between the germline ends. Germline lookup yields CDR1 SQVTM and CDR2 ANQGSEA. The CDR3 region has the DNA TGCAGCGTTTTACAGGCGGCTGGAAACACCATATATTTT. This sequence encodes CSVLQAAGNTIYF. Complete variable domain (other parts from reference TRBV29-1 and TRBJ1-3): SAVISQKPSRDICQRGTSLTIQCQVDSQVTMMFWYRQQPGQSLTLIATANQGSEATYESGFVIDKFPISRPNLTFSTLTVSNMSPEDSSIYLCSVLQAAGNTIYFGEGSWLTVV.

The chain uses TRBV7-6 and TRBJ2-7, with TRBD1 identical over 7 bases. This CDR3 has 12 amino acids. Unmatched junction bases numbered 3, after V lost 3 bases and J lost 7 bases. The germline CDR1 and CDR2 sequences are SGHVS and FNYEAQ. The CDR3: CASSLPRGEQYF. The CDR3 DNA reads as TGTGCCAGCAGCTTGCCCAGGGGGGAGCAGTACTTC.

This clone occurred a few times. This chain joins TRBV10-3 and TRBJ1-1; TRBD1 might be the D (5 bases). From germline, CDR1 is ENHRY and CDR2 SYGVKD. This CDR3 contains 14 residues. V gave up 9 bases and J gave up 2 bases, with 16 bases separating them. DNA of the CDR3: TGTGCCATTCGACCGGGACCGACAAACACTGAAGCTTTCTTT. Translating it yields CAIRPGPTNTEAFF.

This clone has just a few counts. The chain has TRBV18 and TRBJ2-5; D gene unclear. Germline V lookup: CDR1 KGHSH, CDR2 LQKENI. V lost 2 bases to trimming and J lost 1 base, with 8 bases between them. The CDR3 is 14 amino acids. DNA for the CDR3: TGTGCCAGCTCACCAGGAGCCAGCCAAGAGACCCAGTACTTC. Its protein product is CASSPGASQETQYF.

The genes are TRBV30 and TRBJ1-6; unclear D gene. The CDR3 contains 14 residues. Germline V lookup: CDR1 GTSNPN, CDR2 SVGIG (reference sequence). The germline V and J ends were trimmed by 1 base and 5 bases, with 9 bases remaining between them. The CDR3 DNA reads as TGTGCCTGGAGTGGGGTCAGAAATAATTCACCCCTCCACTTT. Its protein is CAWSGVRNNSPLHF.

At least ten counts were recorded for this clone. The sample contains more than one DNA sequence encoding this CDR3. V and J are TRBV15 and TRBJ2-4; D is unresolved. The length of the CDR3 is 12 residues. Germline loops: CDR1 LNHNV, CDR2 YYDKDF (reference sequence). V was trimmed by 6 bases and J by 3 bases, leaving 6 bases between them. The CDR3 region is CATSEGKNIQYF. CDR3 in DNA: TGTGCCACCAGTGAAGGCAAAAACATTCAGTACTTC.

This clone was detected only a few times. The V and J genes are TRBV18 and TRBJ1-1, with 7 bases matching TRBD1. Germline V gene lookup returns CDR1 KGHSH and CDR2 LQKENI. Trimming at V came to 2 bases and at J to 4 bases, leaving 4 bases not matched to a gene. The CDR3 covers 14 residues. CDR3 bases: TGTGCCAGCTCACCATTTTCAGGGGGCACTGAAGCTTTCTTT. This sequence encodes CASSPFSGGTEAFF.

Only a few counts were recorded for this clone. CDR3 DNA: TGTGCCTGGGGGGCGGCTAACAATCAGCCCCAGCATTTT. Translating it yields CAWGAANNQPQHF. J is TRBJ1-5 and V is TRBV30; D is possibly TRBD1 (5 bases). In germline, CDR1 is GTSNPN, CDR2 SVGIG (reference sequence). CDR3 length: 13 residues. Trimming cost V 5 bases and J 3 bases, with 11 bases left between them.

This clone was seen more than once but under ten times. The rearrangement uses TRBV5-1 and TRBJ2-3; D remains unclear. The CDR3 length is 15 residues. The ends were cut back, 2 bases at V and 3 bases at J, with 13 bases in the middle. The germline gives CDR1 SGHRS, CDR2 YFSETQ. The CDR3: CASSLQSPSTDTQYF. The CDR3 DNA reads TGCGCCAGCAGCTTACAGAGCCCTTCAACAGATACGCAGTATTTT.

This clone was detected a few times. This chain uses TRBV7-9 with TRBJ2-3; 10 nucleotides agree with TRBD1. The germline V gene encodes CDR1 SEHNR and CDR2 FQNEAQ (reference sequence). The CDR3 has 16 amino acids. V trimming: 4 bases; J trimming: 4 bases; junction bases outside the gene matches: 8. Written as DNA, the CDR3 is TGTGCCAGCAGCTCACGGGGACAGGGGTTTTCAGATACGCAGTATTTT. Translating it yields CASSSRGQGFSDTQYF. The whole variable domain, filled in from reference TRBV7-9 and TRBJ2-3, reads DTGVSQNPRHKITKRGQNVTFRCDPISEHNRLYWYRQTLGQGPEFLTYFQNEAQLEKSRLLSDRFSAERPKGSFSTLEIQRTEQGDSAMYLCASSSRGQGFSDTQYFGPGTRLTVL.

This clone was seen a few times. CDR3 region: CAGHSGRYNEQFF. In DNA, the CDR3 is TGTGCCGGACATAGCGGGAGGTACAATGAGCAGTTCTTC. The V and J genes are TRBV19 and TRBJ2-1; 10 bases match TRBD2. V shed 11 bases and J 4 bases; nucleotides not matched to a gene: 5. Germline V gene lookup returns CDR1 LNHDA and CDR2 SQIVND (reference sequence). There are 13 residues in the CDR3.

The chain is built from TRBV4-2 and TRBJ2-7, with 7 bases identical to TRBD2. CDR1 LGHNA and CDR2 YNFKEQ come from the germline V gene. This CDR3 contains 18 residues. Unmatched junction bases numbered 16, after V lost 0 bases and J lost 5 bases. The CDR3 region has the DNA TGTGCCAGCAGCCAAGATGGGTCGGCTAGCGGCGGCTGGGACGAGCAGTACTTC. It translates to CASSQDGSASGGWDEQYF.

The rearrangement links TRBV9 to TRBJ2-3; the match to TRBD2 covers 14 bases. The germline V gene encodes CDR1 SGDLS and CDR2 YYNGEE. This CDR3 is built from 16 residues. V was pared by 2 bases and J by 4 bases, with 3 bases of the junction left unmatched. CDR3: CASSVGTSGSPDTQYF. Written as DNA, the CDR3 is TGTGCCAGCAGCGTCGGGACTAGCGGGAGTCCAGATACGCAGTATTTT.

This clone was seen a handful of times. The chain has TRBV7-2 and TRBJ1-1, with D perhaps TRBD1 (5 bases). The germline CDR1 and CDR2 sequences are SGHTA and FQGNSA. The ends were cut back, 8 bases at V and 8 bases at J, with 24 bases in the middle. The CDR3 loop spans 15 amino acids. This CDR3 is CASSPGGASLGEAFF. CDR3 nucleotides: TGTGCCAGCTCGCCCGGCGGGGCTTCCCTGGGAGAAGCTTTCTTT.

The gene calls are TRBV30 and TRBJ2-2; no clear D. Trimming took off 3 bases at V and 7 bases at J, with 6 bases between the two ends. This CDR3 has 11 amino acids. Looked up from germline, CDR1 is GTSNPN and CDR2 is SVGIG (reference sequence). This chain's CDR3 is CAWRGRGELFF. CDR3 DNA sequence: TGTGCCTGGAGAGGTCGCGGGGAGCTGTTTTTT.

The sample holds many counts of this clone. The V and J genes are TRBV29-1 and TRBJ2-5, with 10 bases identical to TRBD1. Germline V CDR1 and CDR2: SQVTM, ANQGSEA. Trimming cost V 6 bases and J 5 bases; bases outside gene matches: 6. The CDR3 runs 13 residues. In DNA, the CDR3 is TGCAGCGTGAGGGACAGGGGATTGGAGACCCAGTACTTC. This gives the protein CSVRDRGLETQYF.

This sequence joins TRBV7-2 and TRBJ1-1; possibly TRBD1 for D (5 bases). Trimming took 6 bases from V and 1 from J, leaving 9 bases between them. CDR3 length equals 13 residues. Germline V gene data show CDR1 as SGHTA and CDR2 as FQGNSA. The CDR3 DNA reads TGTGCCAGCAGACAGGCAACGAACACTGAAGCTTTCTTT. The encoded protein is CASRQATNTEAFF.

The V and J genes are TRBV5-1 and TRBJ2-1; the D is unclear. Germline CDR1 reads SGHRS; CDR2 reads YFSETQ. V gave up 0 bases and J gave up 5 bases, with 15 bases separating them. The CDR3 length is 16 residues. CDR3 sequence: CASSLEGRQADNEQFF. The CDR3 region has the DNA TGCGCCAGCAGCTTGGAGGGTCGGCAGGCGGACAATGAGCAGTTCTTC.

This clone has a count of ten or more. Mismatch with germline at one junction end may stem from a read error. V and J are TRBV7-2 and TRBJ2-1, with 7 positions matching TRBD2. This CDR3 contains 13 residues. The V gene's germline CDR1 is SGHTA and CDR2 FQGNSA. The DNA for the CDR3 is TGTGCCAGCAGCCCTACCCCCACTAGCGCTTGGATCTTC. This encodes CASSPTPTSAWIF.

The CDR3 is CASHSLQGLDGYTF. CDR3 bases: TGTGCCAGCCATTCCCTACAGGGGTTAGATGGCTACACCTTC. The chain carries TRBV18 and TRBJ1-2; 7 positions agree with TRBD1. The CDR3 is made up of 14 amino acids. V trimming: 8 bases; J trimming: 6 bases; junction bases outside the gene matches: 12. Germline V CDR1 and CDR2: KGHSH, LQKENI.